This TCR beta chain came from a study of CD8+ T cells in alopecia areata (dated by TCRdb to 2017 to 2018). Study-wide context: The treated patients took part in an open-label pilot trial in which moderate-to-severe alopecia areata was treated with oral tofacitinib at 5 to 10 mg twice daily. Biopsies were taken from tofacitinib-treated patients at baseline and again at 4 and 24 weeks into treatment, and several of those patients also had a later scalp biopsy. High-throughput TCRbeta sequencing was used to examine T cell clonal expansion in alopecia areata in both the C3H/HeJ mouse model and human patients. In humans, TCRbeta sequencing was performed on scalp tissue and on sorted CD4+ and CD8+ peripheral blood T cells from healthy controls and from patients with patchy or totalis/universalis alopecia areata. Scalp clonality was compared among normal scalp (n=4), patchy alopecia areata scalp (n=8), and alopecia totalis/universalis scalp (n=8). RNA was extracted with the PAXgene miRNA kit for fixed scalp, the miRNeasy kit for PBMCs, and the RNeasy kit for mouse skin. The SALT score, which quantifies the percentage of affected scalp surface area, was used to measure disease severity in treated patients. Patients received tofacitinib for 6 to 18 months and were then followed off drug for 6 months to check for delayed response and recurrence. immunoSEQ multiplex PCR using 35 Vbeta forward primers and 13 Jbeta reverse primers was used to amplify TCRbeta CDR3 regions.

The study at large found these results: Because the treated cohort was small and included a single nonresponder, larger studies are needed to assess links between baseline CD8+ expansion and response. Tofacitinib significantly lowered scalp clonality and the number of expanded CD8+ clones among the top 100 scalp clones. Shared TCR sequences between patients were less evident than in mice, which may be partly attributable to HLA diversity in the patient population. During tofacitinib treatment, many expanded lesional clones remained in scalp and blood, and this persistence may partly explain relapse after treatment is stopped. Compared with normal scalp, lesional scalp had higher clonality and more expanded CD8+ clones, particularly in alopecia totalis/universalis, a pattern that suggests antigenic drive. Unlike mouse skin, which is dominated by gammadelta T cells, normal human skin has resident alphabeta T cells that are also sequenced, and this complicates analysis of the scalp TCR repertoire.

This clone was counted a few times. Its antigen is still unknown. The input lacks base qualities; no much larger clone sits a single base away. The time point label here, explained by the study, means: less than 25 weeks on oral tofacitinib. The sample's treatment or condition label, decoded: oral pan-JAK inhibitor, 5-10 mg twice daily. Lesional scalp punch biopsies and peripheral blood were obtained from alopecia areata patients. PBMCs were separated by density centrifugation and stained for CD3, CD4 and CD8, after which CD4+ and CD8+ T cells were sorted on a FACSAria. The method was the immunoSEQ multiplex PCR assay. RNA was extracted from all samples and reverse transcribed into cDNA, which served as template for TCR sequencing. First-strand cDNA was synthesized with SuperScript III using a 2:1 mix of oligo-dT and random hexamers. A synthetic immune receptor repertoire was used to assess amplification bias, and residual bias was removed computationally. Per the original workflow: After raw reads were preprocessed to remove errors, the CDR3 was defined following IMGT conventions as running from the conserved cysteine to phenylalanine. To get clonality, Shannon entropy was normalized by log2 of the number of productive unique TCRs and the result was subtracted from 1. CD4 or CD8 identity of scalp clones was inferred by cross-referencing scalp TCRbeta sequences with sorted blood CD4 and CD8 repertoires. Drawn from immuneACCESS, this table holds only the in-frame rearrangements with V and J called that TCRdb kept. Clones are partly lost; checked studies trace under half to an unresolved V gene and leave the rest unexplained. V and J calls and clone size are as listed in that table; D and trimming were resolved from the DNA. In this sample the table shows some 100,000 clones, about 44% of which occur a single time. 18% of the sample comes from the top ten.

The starting material was CD8+ T cells sorted from blood, obtained at week 24, from a patient treated with tofacitinib. This clonotype was obtained from a human donor with alopecia areata.

For the CDR3, the sequence is CASSRGLAGGPAKNIQYF. The DNA sequence reads TGTGCCAGCAGTAGGGGACTAGCGGGAGGGCCGGCCAAAAACATTCAGTACTTC. The V and J genes are TRBV27 and TRBJ2-4; 16 central nucleotides agree with TRBD2. For CDR1 and CDR2, the germline V gene (reference sequence) lists MNHEY and SMNVEV. V has 5 bases trimmed and J has 1 base trimmed; junction bases matching no gene number 5. Measured from the cysteine to the phenylalanine, the CDR3 is 18 residues long. Only the CDR3 DNA stays, 54 bases, in frame from base 1.